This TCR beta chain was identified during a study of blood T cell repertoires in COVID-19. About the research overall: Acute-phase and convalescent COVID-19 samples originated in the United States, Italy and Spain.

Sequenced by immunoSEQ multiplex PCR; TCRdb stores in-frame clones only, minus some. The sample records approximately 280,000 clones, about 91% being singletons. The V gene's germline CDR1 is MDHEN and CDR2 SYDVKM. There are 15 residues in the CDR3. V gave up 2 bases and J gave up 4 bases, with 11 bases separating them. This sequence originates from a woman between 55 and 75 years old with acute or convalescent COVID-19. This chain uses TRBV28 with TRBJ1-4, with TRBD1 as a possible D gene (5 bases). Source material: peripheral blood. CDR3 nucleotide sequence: TGTGCCAGCAGTTTAGATTCGGGACTTAATGAAAAACTGTTTTTT. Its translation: CASSLDSGLNEKLFF.